Below, 19 T cell receptor beta chains from the same sample are listed, as sequenced in a study of cytotoxic CD8 clonotypes in ibrutinib-treated CLL. This table comes from immunoSEQ multiplex PCR, and its TCRdb copy is limited to in-frame clones, with some not included. The repertoire includes around 26,000 clones, 65% to 90% of them detected once, and more than 6.5% sits in the top ten. The material sequenced was PBMCs, taken after 24 months of ibrutinib treatment. These receptors originate from a human donor with chronic lymphocytic leukemia.

The sample holds one count of this clone. This chain uses TRBV11-2 with TRBJ2-3, with TRBD2 as a possible D gene (6 bases). Trimming took 3 bases from V and 3 from J, leaving 7 bases between them. Germline V gene lookup returns CDR1 SGHAT and CDR2 FQNNGV. The CDR3 contains 13 residues. CDR3 bases: TGTGCCAGCAGCTTGACTAGAACAGATACGCAGTATTTT. This translates into CASSLTRTDTQYF.

The chain is built from TRBV7-2 and TRBJ2-5; D not resolved. The CDR3 has 14 residues. Germline CDR1 and CDR2: SGHTA and FQGNSA. V dropped 3 bases and J dropped 4 bases, with 12 bases sitting between them. CDR3 residues: CASSFSLRGETQYF. CDR3 coding DNA: TGTGCCAGCAGCTTCTCACTAAGAGGAGAGACCCAGTACTTC.

The V call is TRBV27, the J call TRBJ1-1; D possibly corresponds to TRBD1 (5 bases). Germline V lookup: CDR1 MNHEY, CDR2 SMNVEV (reference sequence). Deletions cut 6 bases from V and 4 bases from J, with 12 bases between. CDR3 length equals 13 residues. The CDR3 protein is CASRISGTTEAFF. The CDR3 nucleotides read TGTGCCAGCAGAATCTCCGGGACCACTGAAGCTTTCTTT.

The chain is built from TRBV19 and TRBJ1-5; D unclear. With 5 bases removed from V and 1 base from J, the gap between germline ends came to 15 bases. Germline assignment: CDR1 LNHDA and CDR2 SQIVND (reference sequence). The CDR3 extends over 16 amino acids. The CDR3 DNA reads TGTGCCAGTAGTCACAAGGCGGTCGGGAGCAATCAGCCCCAGCATTTT. Translating it yields CASSHKAVGSNQPQHF.

This clone was observed once. The chain links TRBV25-1 to TRBJ2-2; no firm D call. The CDR3 is made up of 16 amino acids. V gave up 1 base and J gave up 5 bases, with 14 bases separating them. In germline, CDR1 is MGHDK, CDR2 SYGVNS. The CDR3: CASSESDRFLTGELFF. The CDR3 bases are TGTGCCAGCAGTGAATCGGACCGATTCTTGACCGGGGAGCTGTTTTTT.

The chain links TRBV5-1 to TRBJ2-1; D is possibly TRBD1 (6 bases). This CDR3 has 15 residues. V lost 4 bases to trimming and J lost 4 bases, with 15 bases between them. The germline V gene has CDR1 SGHRS and CDR2 YFSETQ. The CDR3: CASSEGQILYNEQFF. Here the CDR3 DNA reads TGCGCCAGCAGCGAAGGACAGATTTTATACAATGAGCAGTTCTTC.

The genes are TRBV12-2 and TRBJ1-1; TRBD1 was called by the table and not checked on the DNA. TRBV12-2 is reported as a pseudogene. This CDR3 spans 18 amino acids. CDR3 residues: CASRLGVGQEVRSTEAFF. In DNA form, the CDR3 reads TGTGCAAGTCGCCTTGGGGTGGGACAGGAAGTCCGGAGCACTGAAGCTTTCTTT.

The chain employs TRBV7-6 and TRBJ1-6; a weak D match, TRBD1 (6 bases). Deletions cut 5 bases from V and 10 bases from J, with 18 bases between. This CDR3 is 15 amino acids long. CDR1 and CDR2 from the germline V gene are SGHVS and FNYEAQ. The CDR3 DNA reads TGTGCCAGCAGCCTAGACCTCACAGGGCAATCACCCCTCCACTTT. Protein: CASSLDLTGQSPLHF.

This rearrangement joins TRBV5-8 to TRBJ2-7; 8 positions agree with TRBD1. V was clipped by 3 bases and J by 3 bases; unmatched bases: 8. CDR3 length equals 15 residues. CDR1 and CDR2 from the germline V gene are SGHTS and YDEGEE. The CDR3 DNA reads as TGTGCCAGCAGCTACCGGAGGACAGGGTGCTACGAGCAGTACTTC. Its protein is CASSYRRTGCYEQYF.

The V call is TRBV5-1, the J call TRBJ1-2; D not certain. CDR3 length: 15 residues. V was pared by 4 bases and J by 4 bases, with 17 bases between. The germline gives CDR1 SGHRS, CDR2 YFSETQ. The CDR3 loop reads CASSPAAGGTYGYTF. The CDR3 bases are TGCGCCAGCAGCCCAGCAGCTGGCGGTACCTATGGCTACACCTTC.

The chain joins TRBV6-6 to TRBJ2-1; 7 bases are a match to TRBD2. Germline V gene data show CDR1 as MNHNY and CDR2 as SVGAGI (reference sequence). V lost 0 bases to trimming and J lost 3 bases; unmatched junction nucleotides: 5. The CDR3 is made up of 16 amino acids. CDR3 sequence (DNA): TGTGCCAGCAGTTACTCGGGGCGGGGGATCTACAATGAGCAGTTCTTC. Amino acid sequence: CASSYSGRGIYNEQFF.

The gene calls are TRBV6-5 and TRBJ1-2; maybe TRBD1 (6 bases). V gave up 3 bases and J gave up 0 bases, with 11 bases separating them. Germline loops: CDR1 MNHEY, CDR2 SVGAGI. The CDR3 has 15 amino acids. This CDR3 is CASSYLGGANYGYTF. The CDR3 nucleotides are TGTGCCAGCAGTTATCTAGGGGGAGCTAACTATGGCTACACCTTC.

The chain recombines TRBV5-5 with TRBJ1-5; the D is unclear. The CDR3 loop spans 16 amino acids. V lost 0 bases and J 3 bases, leaving 13 bases between the germline ends. CDR1 is SGHKS and CDR2 is YYEKEE in the germline V gene (reference sequence). This CDR3 reads CASSLAGQLDNQPQHF. As DNA, the CDR3 is TGTGCCAGCAGCTTGGCCGGGCAGCTGGACAATCAGCCCCAGCATTTT.

The chain has TRBV30 and TRBJ1-2; D gene uncertain. This CDR3 is 15 amino acids long. Germline lookup yields CDR1 GTSNPN and CDR2 SVGIG (reference sequence). Trimming pared 0 bases from V and 8 bases from J, leaving 19 bases between. The CDR3 reads CAWSVVIGQEWGYTF. CDR3 coding DNA: TGTGCCTGGAGTGTCGTCATAGGGCAGGAGTGGGGCTACACCTTC.

The genes are TRBV7-3 and TRBJ2-7, with D uncertain. V lost 1 base to trimming and J lost 3 bases, with 1 base between them. CDR3 length equals 11 residues. The germline CDR1 and CDR2 sequences are SGHTA and FQGTGA. CDR3 DNA: TGTGCCAGCAGCTTAAGCTACGAGCAGTACTTC. Protein: CASSLSYEQYF.

The V gene is TRBV5-1, the J gene TRBJ2-4; D remains ambiguous. This CDR3 has 14 amino acids. V was clipped by 1 base and J by 0 bases, with 5 bases between them. Germline V lookup: CDR1 SGHRS, CDR2 YFSETQ. The CDR3 protein is CASSLNLAKNIQYF. The CDR3 nucleotides are TGCGCCAGCAGCTTGAATCTAGCCAAAAACATTCAGTACTTC.

This chain joins TRBV5-1 and TRBJ2-5; no firm D call. This CDR3 comprises 13 residues. Germline lookup yields CDR1 SGHRS and CDR2 YFSETQ. The ends were cut back, 7 bases at V and 3 bases at J, with 13 bases in the middle. The CDR3 is CASGPIQKETQYF. CDR3 DNA: TGCGCCAGCGGACCCATACAAAAAGAGACCCAGTACTTC.

The rearrangement uses TRBV9 and TRBJ1-3, with 8 bases that match TRBD1. Germline lookup yields CDR1 SGDLS and CDR2 YYNGEE. This CDR3 region has 16 residues. The ends lost 4 bases at V and 4 bases at J; junction bases unmatched: 10. The CDR3 spells CASSTSQGALGNTIYF. CDR3 bases: TGTGCCAGCAGCACCAGCCAGGGGGCGCTGGGAAACACCATATATTTT.

This clone has just a few counts. The CDR3 DNA follows: TGTGCCAGCAGCTTAATTGGCACCGGGGAGCTGTTTTTT. Amino acid sequence: CASSLIGTGELFF. The genes are TRBV11-3 and TRBJ2-2; D is undetermined. Germline CDR1 and CDR2: SGHNT and YENEEA. V was shortened by 2 bases and J by 4 bases, with 5 bases between the two germline ends. The CDR3 spans 13 residues.